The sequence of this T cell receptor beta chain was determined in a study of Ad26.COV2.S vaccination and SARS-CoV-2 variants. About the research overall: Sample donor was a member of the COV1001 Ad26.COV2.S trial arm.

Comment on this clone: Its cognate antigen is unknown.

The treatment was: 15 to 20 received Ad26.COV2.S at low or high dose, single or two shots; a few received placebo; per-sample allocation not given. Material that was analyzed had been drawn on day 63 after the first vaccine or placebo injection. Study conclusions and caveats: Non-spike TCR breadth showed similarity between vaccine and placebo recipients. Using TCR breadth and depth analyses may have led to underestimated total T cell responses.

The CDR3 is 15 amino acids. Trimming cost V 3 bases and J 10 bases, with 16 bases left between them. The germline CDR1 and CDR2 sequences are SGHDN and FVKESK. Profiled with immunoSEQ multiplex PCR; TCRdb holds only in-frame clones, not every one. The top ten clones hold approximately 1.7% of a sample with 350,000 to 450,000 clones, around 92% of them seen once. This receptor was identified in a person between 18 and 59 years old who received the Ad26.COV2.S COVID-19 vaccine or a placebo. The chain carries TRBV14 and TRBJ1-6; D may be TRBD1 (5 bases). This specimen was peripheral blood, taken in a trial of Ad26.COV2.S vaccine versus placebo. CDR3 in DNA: TGTGCCAGCAGCCACCTGGGGCGGGGGACCTCACCCCTCCACTTT. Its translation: CASSHLGRGTSPLHF.